Listed below are T cell receptor beta chains from one sample, sequenced in a study of neurological immune-mediated disorders. MiXCR, run by TCRdb on the 5' RACE reads, gives a single entry per CDR3 protein. The sample includes approximately 50,000 distinct CDR3 sequences, about 3.5% seen only once; the top ten take less than 2%. Sequencing input: PBMCs. All receptors derive from a man aged 25-40 years with multiple sclerosis. The CDR3 runs from the conserved cysteine through the conserved F or W. The D gene is left open where the match is weak. Clone size is given for some rows only: seen once, a few or many times, or a class if the clone is expanded.

length	size	V	D	J	CDR3	DNA
13	many	TRBV29-1	-	TRBJ1-5	CSAQNGAGQPQHF	TGCAGCGCCCAAAACGGGGCGGGACAGCCCCAGCATTTT
14	many	TRBV5-1	TRBD2	TRBJ2-1	CASSSGGGYNEQFF	TGCGCCAGCAGCAGCGGGGGGGGATACAATGAGCAGTTCTTC
16	many	TRBV6-5	-	TRBJ1-1	CASSYLAPGLQAEAFF	TGTGCCAGCAGTTACTTAGCACCGGGTCTTCAGGCTGAAGCTTTCTTT
14	many	TRBV5-6	-	TRBJ1-2	CASSLAPGENYYTF	TGTGCCAGCAGCTTGGCCCCGGGCGAAAATTACTACACCTTC
13	many	TRBV30	-	TRBJ1-2	CAWRSPANYGYTF	TGTGCCTGGAGAAGTCCCGCGAACTATGGCTACACCTTC
12	many	TRBV14	-	TRBJ2-7	CASSGVSYEQYF	TGTGCCTCCTCAGGGGTTTCCTACGAGCAGTACTTC
15	many	TRBV27	TRBD2	TRBJ2-2	CASSLSGRTTGELFF	TGTGCCAGCAGTTTGAGCGGGAGGACCACCGGGGAGCTGTTTTTT
15	many	TRBV20-1	TRBD1	TRBJ1-1	CSAVRGRVSDTEAFF	TGCAGTGCTGTAAGGGGGCGAGTATCGGACACTGAAGCTTTCTTT
13	-	TRBV3-1	-	TRBJ1-6	CASRREGNSPLNF	TGTGCCAGCAGGAGGGAGGGGAATTCACCCCTCAACTTT
13	many	TRBV12-3/TRBV12-4	-	TRBJ1-4	CASSFKAAEKLFF	TGTGCCAGCAGTTTTAAGGCAGCAGAAAAACTGTTTTTT
15	many	TRBV5-1	-	TRBJ1-6	CASSSPGSGASPLHF	TGCGCCAGCAGCTCCCCTGGGTCTGGGGCTTCACCCCTCCACTTT
15	many	TRBV20-1	TRBD1	TRBJ2-1	CSARELGQGKDEQFF	TGCAGTGCTAGAGAACTGGGACAGGGTAAGGATGAGCAGTTCTTC
13	many	TRBV5-1	-	TRBJ1-2	CASSLDLVYGYTF	TGCGCCAGCAGCTTGGATCTCGTCTATGGCTACACCTTC
14	many	TRBV5-1	TRBD1	TRBJ2-7	CASSIGTGGYEQYF	TGCGCCAGCAGCATCGGGACAGGCGGCTACGAGCAGTACTTC
14	many	TRBV7-2	TRBD2	TRBJ2-5	CASSFGGARETQYF	TGTGCCAGCAGCTTCGGGGGGGCTAGAGAGACCCAGTACTTC
15	many	TRBV9	TRBD1	TRBJ2-1	CASSVVTGAYNEQFF	TGTGCCAGCAGCGTAGTTACAGGGGCCTACAATGAGCAGTTCTTC
13	many	TRBV7-2	-	TRBJ1-2	CASSSPFGDGYTF	TGTGCCAGCAGCTCACCCTTTGGGGATGGCTACACCTTC
14	many	TRBV28	-	TRBJ1-1	CASSPPAVNTEAFF	TGTGCCAGCAGCCCCCCCGCGGTGAACACTGAAGCTTTCTTT
15	many	TRBV28	TRBD1	TRBJ2-7	CASSPPGTGGYEQYF	TGTGCCAGCAGTCCCCCCGGGACAGGGGGCTACGAGCAGTACTTC
14	many	TRBV5-6	-	TRBJ2-5	CASRVRGAGETQYF	TGTGCCAGCAGGGTGAGGGGGGCTGGGGAGACCCAGTACTTC
17	many	TRBV24-1	-	TRBJ2-7	CATSGEYDEGDAYEQYF	TGTGCCACCAGTGGTGAATATGATGAGGGGGACGCCTACGAGCAGTACTTC
16	-	TRBV20-1	-	TRBJ2-3	CSARDPRRGSTDTQYF	TGCAGTGCTAGAGATCCCCGGAGGGGTAGCACAGATACGCAGTATTTT
16	many	TRBV7-8	-	TRBJ2-1	CASSLFAGSSYNEQFF	TGTGCCAGCAGCTTATTCGCAGGCAGCTCCTACAATGAGCAGTTCTTC